The entry that follows covers one TCR beta chain sequence. Its target is not known. The sample is drawn from a study of T cell clonotyping in hematopoietic cell transplantation. The study's findings and limits: No sorting was done, leaving CD4 and CD8 contributions mixed. Broader posttransplant TCR repertoire diversity was predicted by graft donor and pretransplant recipient Inverse Simpson Index values. At the given depth, recipient repertoires were over 95% de novo clonotypes.

Sequencing was performed with immunoSEQ multiplex PCR; in TCRdb, only in-frame clones are kept and a portion is missing. The sample has fewer than 30,000 clones; roughly 95% are singletons. Trimming removed 5 bases from V and 0 bases from J, with 5 bases in between. Germline CDR1 and CDR2: LNHDA and SQIVND (reference sequence). The CDR3 sequence is 14 residues long. Material for sequencing was peripheral blood mononuclear cells. The chain joins TRBV19 to TRBJ2-6; D uncertain. The receptor comes from a man aged 45-65 years in good health. Some clones in this sample may be carry-over from other donors' samples. The CDR3 DNA follows: TGTGCCAGTAGTGGGGACTCTGGGGCCAACGTCCTGACTTTC. Translation gives CASSGDSGANVLTF.